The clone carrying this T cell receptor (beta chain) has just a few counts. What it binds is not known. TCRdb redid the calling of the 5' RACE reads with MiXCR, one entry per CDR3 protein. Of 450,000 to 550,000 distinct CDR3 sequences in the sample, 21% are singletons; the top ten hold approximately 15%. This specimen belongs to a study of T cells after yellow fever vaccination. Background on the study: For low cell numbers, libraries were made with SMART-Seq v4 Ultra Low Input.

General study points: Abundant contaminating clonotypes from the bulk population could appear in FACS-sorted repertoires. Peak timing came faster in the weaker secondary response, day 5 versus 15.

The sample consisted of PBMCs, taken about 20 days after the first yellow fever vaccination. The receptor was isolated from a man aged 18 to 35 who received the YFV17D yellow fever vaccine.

CDR3 sequence (DNA): TGTGCCAGCAGCCAACCCGACAGGGTAGGGAATGAAAAACTGTTTTTT. It specifies CASSQPDRVGNEKLFF. V is TRBV4-2 and J is TRBJ1-4; 7 bases match TRBD1. Germline V gene data show CDR1 as LGHNA and CDR2 as YNFKEQ. V trimming: 2 bases; J trimming: 5 bases; junction bases outside the gene matches: 8. The CDR3 has 16 amino acids.